The 15 T cell receptor beta chains below all came from one sample that was sequenced in a study of blood T cell repertoires in COVID-19. Sequenced by immunoSEQ multiplex PCR; TCRdb stores in-frame clones only, minus some. The sample yields about 320,000 clones, roughly nine tenths seen once. Sequencing was performed on PBMCs or T cells enriched from blood (not recorded which). These TCRs come from a woman younger than 45 who had been exposed to COVID-19.

The sample holds one count of this clone. The gene calls are TRBV9 and TRBJ1-2; D call uncertain. The CDR3 sequence is 13 residues long. V dropped 4 bases and J dropped 9 bases, with 16 bases sitting between them. CDR1 is SGDLS and CDR2 is YYNGEE in the germline V gene. The CDR3 is CASSIRTSGRYTF. The CDR3, as DNA: TGTGCCAGCAGCATCCGGACTTCTGGACGCTACACCTTC.

A few counts support this clone. The chain recombines TRBV29-1 with TRBJ2-5, with no clear D. Per the germline V gene, CDR1 is SQVTM and CDR2 is ANQGSEA. The CDR3 extends over 12 amino acids. V was cut by 5 bases and J by 4 bases, with 11 bases left in between. The CDR3 DNA reads as TGCAGCGTTATGTTTACGGGAGAGACCCAGTACTTC. Protein: CSVMFTGETQYF.

The chain is built from TRBV5-6 and TRBJ2-2; D ambiguous. V was pared by 0 bases and J by 1 base, with 7 bases between. The CDR3 covers 15 residues. The germline V gene encodes CDR1 SGHDT and CDR2 YYEEEE. CDR3 bases: TGTGCCAGCAGCTTGGGATGGCTGAACACCGGGGAGCTGTTTTTT. It is translated as CASSLGWLNTGELFF.

This clone has a single count. This chain connects TRBV20-1 to TRBJ1-5; no reliable D call. CDR1 and CDR2 (germline): DFQATT, SNEGSKA (reference sequence). The CDR3 consists of 14 residues. V lost 3 bases to trimming and J lost 5 bases, with 14 bases between them. CDR3 sequence reads: CSASPPGGDQPQHF. Written as DNA, the CDR3 is TGCAGTGCTAGTCCCCCGGGAGGAGATCAGCCCCAGCATTTT.

The chain links TRBV6-1 to TRBJ2-1; D unresolved. V lost 2 bases to trimming and J lost 0 bases, with 8 bases between them. This CDR3 is 15 amino acids long. Germline V CDR1 and CDR2: MNHNS, SASEGT. The CDR3, as DNA: TGTGCCAGCAGTGAACCGCCTAGCTCCTACAATGAGCAGTTCTTC. This encodes CASSEPPSSYNEQFF.

This CDR3 is CASSPRDKLTGELFF. In nucleotides, the CDR3 is TGTGCCAGCTCACCTAGGGACAAGCTAACCGGGGAGCTGTTTTTT. The chain combines TRBV18 with TRBJ2-2; the D gene is possibly TRBD1 (6 bases). The CDR3 runs to 15 residues. The germline V gene encodes CDR1 KGHSH and CDR2 LQKENI. Trimming left V 3 bases short and J 5 bases short, with 13 bases between.

CDR3 protein: CASSELETEAFF. CDR3 nucleotides: TGTGCCAGCAGTGAGCTGGAGACGGAAGCTTTCTTT. The chain joins TRBV2 to TRBJ1-1; no definite D call. The CDR3 totals 12 residues. V lost 3 bases to trimming and J lost 8 bases, with 10 bases between them. CDR1 is SNHLY, CDR2 FYNNEI, per germline. Full variable domain (remainder filled in from reference TRBV2 and TRBJ1-1): EPEVTQTPSHQVTQMGQEVILRCVPISNHLYFYWYRQILGQKVEFLVSFYNNEISEKSEIFDDQFSVERPDGSNFTLKIRSTKLEDSAMYFCASSELETEAFFGQGTRLTVV.

The chain recombines TRBV9 with TRBJ1-2, with D maybe TRBD1 (5 bases). Between the trimmed V and J ends, which lost 0 bases and 4 bases, there was a span of 10 bases. CDR1 and CDR2 (germline): SGDLS, YYNGEE. The CDR3 contains 14 residues. The CDR3 is CASSVGGTIYGYTF. Here the CDR3 DNA reads TGTGCCAGCAGCGTAGGTGGGACTATCTATGGCTACACCTTC.

This clone was picked up a small number of times. The chain uses TRBV5-1 and TRBJ2-2; D may be TRBD2 (6 bases). CDR3 size: 16 residues. Germline V CDR1 and CDR2: SGHRS, YFSETQ. The V gene lost 4 bases and the J gene lost 0 bases, with 13 bases spanning the gap. CDR3 nucleotides: TGCGCCAGCAGCCCCCGCGGGGCCTCGAACACCGGGGAGCTGTTTTTT. The encoded protein is CASSPRGASNTGELFF.

The chain couples TRBV19 to TRBJ1-3; no clear D gene. Germline CDR1 and CDR2: LNHDA and SQIVND (reference sequence). The CDR3 length is 14 residues. V lost 3 bases and J 2 bases, leaving 8 bases between the germline ends. The CDR3, as DNA: TGTGCCAGTAGTATCTCGGGGACTGGAAACACCATATATTTT. Amino acids: CASSISGTGNTIYF.

The chain links TRBV6-5 to TRBJ2-1; 8 bases align to TRBD1. The V and J ends lost 7 bases and 4 bases, in that order; junction bases with no gene match: 9. From germline, CDR1 is MNHEY and CDR2 SVGAGI. This CDR3 has 15 amino acids. In DNA form, the CDR3 reads TGTGCCAGCAAGCAGACAGGGGACGGGTACAATGAGCAGTTCTTC. This codes for CASKQTGDGYNEQFF.

The J gene is TRBJ1-5, the V gene TRBV19; D remains unclear. The CDR3 is 15 residues long. CDR1 and CDR2 from the germline V gene are LNHDA and SQIVND (reference sequence). Trimming took 5 bases from V and 0 from J, leaving 11 bases between them. CDR3 sequence: CASSADGDSNQPQHF. The DNA of the CDR3 is TGTGCCAGTAGTGCGGACGGGGATAGCAATCAGCCCCAGCATTTT. Together with reference TRBV19 and TRBJ1-5, the CDR3 gives the full variable domain: DGGITQSPKYLFRKEGQNVTLSCEQNLNHDAMYWYRQDPGQGLRLIYYSQIVNDFQKGDIAEGYSVSREKKESFPLTVTSAQKNPTAFYLCASSADGDSNQPQHFGDGTRLSIL.

The rearrangement uses TRBV29-1 and TRBJ1-2, with 10 bases matching TRBD1. CDR3 length: 13 amino acids. Germline V gene data show CDR1 as SQVTM and CDR2 as ANQGSEA. V was clipped by 4 bases and J by 11 bases; unmatched bases: 10. The CDR3 nucleotides are TGCAGCGTTGGGGGCCGGGACAGGGGACCGTACACCTTC. Translation: CSVGGRDRGPYTF.

This clone was seen just once. The rearrangement links TRBV18 to TRBJ2-2; D gene ambiguous. The germline V and J ends were trimmed by 2 bases and 5 bases, with 12 bases remaining between them. Germline V gene lookup returns CDR1 KGHSH and CDR2 LQKENI. The CDR3 consists of 15 residues. CDR3 region: CASSPLTTTTGELFF. The CDR3 region has the DNA TGTGCCAGCTCACCATTGACAACCACGACCGGGGAGCTGTTTTTT.

In its sample, this clone was seen once. This chain connects TRBV4-1 to TRBJ2-7; tentatively, D is TRBD2 (5 bases). The V end lost 3 bases, the J end lost 1 base, and 10 bases lay between the germline ends. There are 14 residues in the CDR3. Germline CDR1 MGHRA, CDR2 YSYEKL. The CDR3 is CASSHRGLSYEQYF. The CDR3 DNA follows: TGCGCCAGCAGCCACCGAGGACTGTCCTACGAGCAGTACTTC.